This T cell receptor beta chain was captured in a study of T-cell memory formation after mild COVID-19. TCRdb itself ran the 5' RACE reads through MiXCR, one entry per CDR3 protein. The sample has about 110,000 distinct CDR3 sequences, about a sixth seen once; the top ten hold around 5.5%. CDR1 and CDR2 (germline): SGHAT, FQNNGV. The CDR3 is 15 residues long. The V end lost 1 base, the J end lost 5 bases, and 11 bases lay between the germline ends. V is TRBV11-2 and J is TRBJ2-2, with D possibly being TRBD1 or TRBD2 (5 bases each). This clonotype was obtained from a young man who had mild COVID-19 (a few samples of this study predate the infection). Cell type and time point are not known. Input material: PBMCs or a T cell subset sorted from them (not recorded which). CDR3 coding DNA: TGTGCCAGCAGCTTAGCCGGGACCACAACCGGGGAGCTGTTTTTT. Translating gives CASSLAGTTTGELFF.